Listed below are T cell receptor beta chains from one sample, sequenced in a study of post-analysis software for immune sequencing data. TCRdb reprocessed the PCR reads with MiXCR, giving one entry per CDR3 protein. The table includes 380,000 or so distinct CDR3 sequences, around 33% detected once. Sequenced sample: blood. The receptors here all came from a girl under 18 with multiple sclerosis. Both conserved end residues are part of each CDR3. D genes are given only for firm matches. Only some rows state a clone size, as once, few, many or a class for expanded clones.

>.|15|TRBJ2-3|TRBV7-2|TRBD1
CASTHRTGQSDTQYF
TGTGCCAGCACCCACCGGACAGGGCAATCAGATACGCAGTATTTT
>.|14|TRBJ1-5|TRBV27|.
CASRPLSSNQPQHF
TGTGCCAGTAGACCTCTCTCCAGCAATCAGCCCCAGCATTTT
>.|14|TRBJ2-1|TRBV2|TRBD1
CASKETGVNNEQFF
TGTGCCAGCAAAGAGACAGGGGTTAACAATGAGCAGTTCTTC
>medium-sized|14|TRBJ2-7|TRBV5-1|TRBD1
CASSLAGQGYEQYF
TGCGCCAGCAGCTTGGCGGGACAGGGCTACGAGCAGTACTTC
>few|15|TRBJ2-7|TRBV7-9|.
CASSHTGEPSYEQYF
TGTGCCAGCAGCCATACGGGGGAACCCTCCTACGAGCAGTACTTC
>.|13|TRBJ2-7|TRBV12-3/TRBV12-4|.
CASSPPRVYEQYF
TGTGCCAGCAGCCCCCCCAGGGTCTACGAGCAGTACTTC
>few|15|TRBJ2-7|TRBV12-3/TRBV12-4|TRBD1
CASSPGTGRLEVQYF
TGTGCCAGCAGCCCCGGGACAGGGCGGTTAGAAGTTCAGTACTTC
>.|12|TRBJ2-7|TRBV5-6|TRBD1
CASRRAGGEQYF
TGTGCCAGCAGGCGGGCAGGGGGCGAGCAGTACTTC
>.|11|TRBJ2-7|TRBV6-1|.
CASSEDHEQYF
TGTGCCAGCAGTGAAGACCACGAGCAGTACTTC
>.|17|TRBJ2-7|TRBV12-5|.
CASGFFVGAGFMDEQYF
TGTGCTAGTGGTTTTTTCGTCGGGGCAGGTTTTATGGACGAGCAGTACTTC
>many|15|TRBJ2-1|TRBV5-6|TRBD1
CASSFGDREYNEQFF
TGTGCCAGCAGCTTCGGGGACAGGGAATACAATGAGCAGTTCTTC
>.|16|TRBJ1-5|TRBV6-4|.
CTSSESRDGFEQPQHF
TGTACCAGCAGCGAGTCCCGGGACGGGTTTGAACAGCCCCAGCATTTT
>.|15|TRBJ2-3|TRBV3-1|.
CASSRLVASTDTQYF
TGTGCCAGCAGCCGTTTAGTGGCTAGCACAGATACGCAGTATTTT
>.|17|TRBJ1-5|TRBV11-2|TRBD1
CASSSGTGTYSNQPQHF
TGTGCCAGCAGCTCCGGGACAGGGACTTATAGCAATCAGCCCCAGCATTTT
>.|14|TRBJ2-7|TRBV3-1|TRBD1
CASSRTGGRDEQYF
TGTGCCAGCAGCCGGACAGGGGGACGAGACGAGCAGTACTTC
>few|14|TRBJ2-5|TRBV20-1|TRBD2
CSALGGTHRETQYF
TGCAGCGCCTTGGGGGGGACTCATAGAGAGACCCAGTACTTC
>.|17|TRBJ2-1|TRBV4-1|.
CASSQGGAVSSYNEQFF
TGCGCCAGCAGCCAAGGGGGAGCCGTGAGCTCCTACAATGAGCAGTTCTTC
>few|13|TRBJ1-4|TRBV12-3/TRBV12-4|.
CASSLRADEKLFF
TGTGCCAGCAGTTTAAGGGCAGATGAAAAACTGTTTTTT
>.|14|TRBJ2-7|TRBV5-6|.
CASSLRASSYEQYF
TGTGCCAGCAGCTTGCGGGCTAGCTCCTACGAGCAGTACTTC
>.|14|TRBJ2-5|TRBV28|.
CASSLLQIQETQYF
TGTGCCAGCAGTTTATTACAGATCCAAGAGACCCAGTACTTC
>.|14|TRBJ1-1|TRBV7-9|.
CASSFPGRGTEAFF
TGTGCCAGCAGCTTTCCAGGGAGAGGCACTGAAGCTTTCTTT
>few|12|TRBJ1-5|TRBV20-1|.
CSARKGHRPQHF
TGCAGTGCTAGAAAAGGTCATAGGCCCCAGCATTTT
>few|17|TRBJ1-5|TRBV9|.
CASSVRRTDSSNQPQHF
TGTGCCAGCAGCGTAAGGAGGACAGACTCCAGCAATCAGCCCCAGCATTTT
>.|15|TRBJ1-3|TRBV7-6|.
CASSPTIGQLNTRYF
TGTGCCAGCAGCCCAACTATAGGCCAGTTAAACACCAGATATTTT
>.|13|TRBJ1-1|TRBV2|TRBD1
CASRVQGSTEAFF
TGTGCCAGCAGAGTACAGGGGAGCACTGAAGCTTTCTTT
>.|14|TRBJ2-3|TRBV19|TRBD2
CAGRRAGGMDTQYF
TGTGCCGGTAGGCGAGCGGGGGGGATGGATACGCAGTATTTT
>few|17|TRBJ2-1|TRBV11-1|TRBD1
CASSLGWKGASYNEQFF
TGTGCCAGCAGCTTAGGGTGGAAGGGGGCGTCCTACAATGAGCAGTTCTTC
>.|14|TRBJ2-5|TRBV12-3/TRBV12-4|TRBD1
CASRSETGGETQYF
TGTGCCAGCAGATCTGAAACAGGGGGCGAGACCCAGTACTTC
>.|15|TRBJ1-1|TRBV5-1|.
CASSLEGELNTEAFF
TGCGCCAGCAGCTTGGAAGGGGAGTTGAACACTGAAGCTTTCTTT
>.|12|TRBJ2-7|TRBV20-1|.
CSASDGDYEQYF
TGCAGTGCTAGCGACGGAGACTACGAGCAGTACTTC
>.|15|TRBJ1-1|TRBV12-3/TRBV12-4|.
CASSSLDPGNTEAFF
TGTGCCAGCAGTTCCCTCGACCCGGGGAACACTGAAGCTTTCTTT
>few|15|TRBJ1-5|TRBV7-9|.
CASSPGQNSNQPQHF
TGTGCCAGCAGCCCGGGACAAAATAGCAATCAGCCCCAGCATTTT
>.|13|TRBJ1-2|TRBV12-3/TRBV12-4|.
CASKGPLNYGYTF
TGTGCCAGCAAGGGGCCACTTAACTATGGCTACACCTTC
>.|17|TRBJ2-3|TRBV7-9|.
CASSQGASGPSTDTQYF
TGTGCCAGCAGCCAAGGGGCGAGCGGGCCTAGCACAGATACGCAGTATTTT
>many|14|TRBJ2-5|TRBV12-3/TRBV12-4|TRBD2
CASSFSGGGETQYF
TGTGCCAGCAGTTTCAGCGGGGGCGGGGAGACCCAGTACTTC
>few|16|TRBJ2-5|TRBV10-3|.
CAISESPGRQQETQYF
TGTGCCATCAGTGAGTCCCCAGGGAGACAACAAGAGACCCAGTACTTC
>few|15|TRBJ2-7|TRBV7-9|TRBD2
CASSPTSGQVYEQYF
TGTGCCAGCAGCCCGACTAGCGGGCAAGTCTACGAGCAGTACTTC
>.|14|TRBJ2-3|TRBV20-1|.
CSAPSTVLTDTQYF
TGCAGTGCCCCTTCGACAGTCCTCACAGATACGCAGTATTTT
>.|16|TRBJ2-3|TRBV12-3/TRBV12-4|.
CASSLALGGALYTQYF
TGTGCCAGCAGTTTAGCCCTAGGGGGGGCGCTTTATACGCAGTATTTT
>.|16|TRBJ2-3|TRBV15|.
CATSREGAALGDTQYF
TGTGCCACCAGCAGAGAAGGTGCGGCCCTAGGGGATACGCAGTATTTT
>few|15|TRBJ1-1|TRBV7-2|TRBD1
CASSDRGQGDTEAFF
TGTGCCAGCAGCGATAGGGGACAGGGAGACACTGAAGCTTTCTTT
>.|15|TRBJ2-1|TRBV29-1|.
CSVESPGFSYNEQFF
TGCAGCGTTGAATCACCAGGGTTCTCCTACAATGAGCAGTTCTTC
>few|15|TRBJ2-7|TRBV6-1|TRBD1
CASSRPGQGTYEQYF
TGTGCCAGCAGCCGACCGGGACAGGGGACCTACGAGCAGTACTTC
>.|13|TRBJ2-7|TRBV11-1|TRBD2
CASSQTSGGEQYF
TGTGCCAGCAGCCAGACTAGCGGGGGAGAGCAGTACTTC
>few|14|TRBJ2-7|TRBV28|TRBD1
CASSLSGQGYEQYF
TGTGCCAGCAGTTTATCGGGACAGGGATACGAGCAGTACTTC
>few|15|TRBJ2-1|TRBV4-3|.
CASSQDRVGMNEQFF
TGCGCCAGCAGCCAAGATCGAGTCGGGATGAATGAGCAGTTCTTC
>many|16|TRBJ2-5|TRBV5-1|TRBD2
CASSFQVGGSQETQYF
TGCGCCAGCAGCTTCCAGGTGGGGGGGAGCCAAGAGACCCAGTACTTC
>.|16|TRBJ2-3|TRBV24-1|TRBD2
CATSSGKLAETDTQYF
TGTGCCACCAGCTCAGGTAAACTAGCGGAGACAGATACGCAGTATTTT
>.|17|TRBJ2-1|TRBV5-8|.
CASSPRSGVDSYNEQFF
TGTGCCAGCAGCCCAAGATCCGGGGTCGACTCCTACAATGAGCAGTTCTTC
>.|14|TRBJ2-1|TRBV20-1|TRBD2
CSAGSIGGFNEQFF
TGCAGTGCTGGATCTATCGGGGGGTTCAATGAGCAGTTCTTC
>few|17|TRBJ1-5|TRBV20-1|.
CSAIRGMGPRGNQPQHF
TGCAGTGCTATCAGGGGAATGGGGCCAAGGGGCAATCAGCCCCAGCATTTT
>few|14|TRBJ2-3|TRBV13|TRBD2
CASSFSGVTDTQYF
TGTGCCAGCAGCTTTAGCGGGGTAACAGATACGCAGTATTTT
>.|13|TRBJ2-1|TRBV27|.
CASSSEGYNEQFF
TGTGCCAGCAGCTCCGAAGGGTACAATGAGCAGTTCTTC
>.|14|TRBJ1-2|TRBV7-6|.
CASSLNPLFYGYTF
TGTGCCAGCAGCTTAAATCCCCTCTTCTATGGCTACACCTTC